One and the same sample provided the 10 T cell receptor beta chains below, sequenced in a study of cytomegalovirus exposure and HLA in healthy donors. Both 60 Vbeta primers and 13 Jbeta primers went into the PCR. Only in-frame clones appear in the TCRdb table, and some are missing; sequencing was by immunoSEQ multiplex PCR. This repertoire shows more than 150,000 clones, roughly 87% found once; its top ten account for about 1.5%. What was sequenced was PBMCs. The receptors here all came from a man aged 35 to 55 in good health and CMV-seronegative.

The rearrangement joins TRBV19 to TRBJ2-1; TRBD1 matches 9 bases. CDR3 length: 17 residues. V was clipped by 5 bases and J by 3 bases; unmatched bases: 11. Germline V CDR1 and CDR2: LNHDA, SQIVND (reference sequence). The CDR3 sequence: CASSARTGTGNYNEQFF. The DNA for the CDR3 is TGTGCCAGTAGTGCGAGGACCGGGACAGGGAACTACAATGAGCAGTTCTTC.

This rearrangement joins TRBV18 to TRBJ2-1; TRBD1 matches 7 bases. The CDR3 runs 18 residues. V lost 6 bases, J lost 0 bases, and 14 bases stayed unmatched. Germline V CDR1 and CDR2: KGHSH, LQKENI. DNA for the CDR3: TGTGCCAGCTCCACTCAACAAGCGACAGGGATCTCCTACAATGAGCAGTTCTTC. The encoded protein is CASSTQQATGISYNEQFF.

In nucleotides, the CDR3 is TGTGCCAGCAGCCCCTACTCCTACGAGCAGTACTTC. Its protein product is CASSPYSYEQYF. V usage is TRBV13 and J usage is TRBJ2-7; D uncertain. Germline V gene lookup returns CDR1 PRHDT and CDR2 FYEKMQ (reference sequence). V was clipped by 5 bases and J by 0 bases, with 5 bases between them. CDR3 size: 12 residues.

The chain uses TRBV27 and TRBJ1-6, with 7 bases lining up with TRBD1. The length of the CDR3 is 15 residues. Germline assignment: CDR1 MNHEY and CDR2 SMNVEV (reference sequence). J gave up 4 bases and V 5 bases, and 5 bases lay outside the gene matches. CDR3 sequence (DNA): TGTGCCAGCAGTACAGGACAGGTGTATAATTCACCCCTCCACTTT. It specifies CASSTGQVYNSPLHF.

V and J are TRBV11-2 and TRBJ1-5; D is unclear. Per the germline V gene, CDR1 is SGHAT and CDR2 is FQNNGV. The V end was cut by 1 base, the J end by 3 bases, with 4 bases between. This CDR3 region has 13 residues. The CDR3 reads CASSLVDNQPQHF. CDR3 DNA sequence: TGTGCCAGCAGCTTAGTAGACAATCAGCCCCAGCATTTT.

The chain has TRBV13 and TRBJ1-3; a possible D gene is TRBD1 (6 bases). The CDR3 totals 14 residues. CDR1 is PRHDT and CDR2 is FYEKMQ in the germline V gene (reference sequence). Trimming cost V 3 bases and J 3 bases, with 9 bases left between them. CDR3 bases: TGTGCCAGCAGCTTCAGGGGTAGTGGAAACACCATATATTTT. Protein sequence: CASSFRGSGNTIYF.

The chain combines TRBV5-4 with TRBJ2-3, with 10 positions matching TRBD1. The germline V gene encodes CDR1 SGHNT and CDR2 YYREEE (reference sequence). The CDR3 runs to 14 residues. V was pared by 5 bases and J by 4 bases, with 4 bases of the junction left unmatched. CDR3 nucleotides: TGTGCCAGCAGAATGACAGGGGGCGCAGATACGCAGTATTTT. Its translation is CASRMTGGADTQYF.

This clone has only one observation. This rearrangement joins TRBV5-1 to TRBJ1-2; 7 positions agree with TRBD1. Looked up from germline, CDR1 is SGHRS and CDR2 is YFSETQ. This CDR3 contains 13 residues. V lost 5 bases, J lost 6 bases, and 7 bases stayed unmatched. The CDR3 DNA reads TGCGCCAGCAGGGATGGGACAGACCATGGCTACACCTTC. This translates into CASRDGTDHGYTF.

This clone showed up just once. This rearrangement joins TRBV7-9 to TRBJ1-1; maybe TRBD1 (5 bases). Between the trimmed V and J ends, which lost 6 bases and 11 bases, there was a span of 22 bases. Germline V gives CDR1 SEHNR, CDR2 FQNEAQ (reference sequence). The CDR3 runs to 14 residues. Here the CDR3 reads CASSSDGGVDRAFF. The CDR3 DNA is TGTGCCAGCAGTTCGGACGGGGGAGTAGATCGGGCTTTCTTT.

Worth noting for this clone: The sample has other DNA sequences that encode this CDR3 too. V gene TRBV27 combines with J gene TRBJ2-1, with 8 bases lining up with TRBD1. Losses at the gene ends were 5 bases for V and 4 bases for J; bases not matched to a gene: 7. Germline CDR1 and CDR2: MNHEY and SMNVEV (reference sequence). The CDR3 contains 15 residues. CDR3 loop: CASSTGGGSYNEQFF. The DNA of the CDR3 is TGTGCCAGCAGTACAGGGGGTGGAAGTTACAATGAGCAGTTCTTC.